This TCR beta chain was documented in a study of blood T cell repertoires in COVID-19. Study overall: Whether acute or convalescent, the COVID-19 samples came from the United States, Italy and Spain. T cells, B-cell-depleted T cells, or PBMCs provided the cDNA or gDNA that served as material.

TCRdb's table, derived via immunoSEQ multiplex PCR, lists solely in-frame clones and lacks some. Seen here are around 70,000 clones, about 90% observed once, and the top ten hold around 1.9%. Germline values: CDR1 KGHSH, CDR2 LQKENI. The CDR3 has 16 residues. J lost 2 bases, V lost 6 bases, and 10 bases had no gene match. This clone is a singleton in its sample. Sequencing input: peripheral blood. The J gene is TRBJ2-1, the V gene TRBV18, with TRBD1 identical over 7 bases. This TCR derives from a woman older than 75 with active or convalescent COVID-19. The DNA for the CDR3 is TGTGCCAGCTCCCTAGCCACAGGGGCTACCTACAATGAGCAGTTCTTC. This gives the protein CASSLATGATYNEQFF.